This T cell receptor (beta chain) was retrieved from a study of blood T cell repertoires in COVID-19. This CDR3 has 15 amino acids. The ends were cut back, 11 bases at V and 1 base at J, with 18 bases in the middle. The V gene's germline CDR1 is MNHEY and CDR2 SMNVEV (reference sequence). Data came from immunoSEQ multiplex PCR; TCRdb stores just in-frame clones and leaves some out. The sample shows more than 200,000 clones, roughly 90% of them seen only once. The sequence was obtained from a human donor in a cohort sampled during active COVID-19. Sequenced sample: peripheral blood. The chain recombines TRBV27 with TRBJ2-1; D may be TRBD2 (5 bases). The chain's CDR3 is CAGGRRERSYNEQFF. The CDR3 nucleotides are TGTGCCGGCGGCCGTAGGGAGAGGTCCTACAATGAGCAGTTCTTC.